These 8 T cell receptor beta chains were sequenced from one sample in a study of cytomegalovirus exposure and HLA in healthy donors (dated by TCRdb to the late 2010s). The library was made by the immunoSEQ multiplex PCR assay. For the multiplex PCR, a mixture combining 60 forward primers for TCR Vbeta segments and 13 reverse primers for TCR Jbeta segments was used. TCRdb took this table from immuneACCESS and kept in-frame rearrangements with V and J called. Such tables lack part of the clones; where checked against another copy, unresolved V genes explain under half of the gap, and the rest is unexplained. In this sample the table shows about 160,000 clones, around 79% of which occur a single time. The ten largest make up around 0.98% of the sample. The sample was PBMCs. The receptors were gathered from a woman between 50 and 59 years old in good health and CMV-seropositive.

This clone has only one observation. The chain links TRBV7-9 to TRBJ2-7; 7 nucleotides agree with TRBD2. V dropped 6 bases and J dropped 2; count of bases not matched to a gene: 10. Germline CDR1 and CDR2: SEHNR and FQNEAQ (reference sequence). The CDR3 spans 15 residues. CDR3 in amino acids: CASRKTSAGTYEQYF. CDR3 DNA sequence: TGTGCCAGCAGGAAGACCTCAGCGGGGACCTACGAGCAGTACTTC. Looking up the rest from reference TRBV7-9 and TRBJ2-7 gives the full variable domain: DTGVSQNPRHKITKRGQNVTFRCDPISEHNRLYWYRQTLGQGPEFLTYFQNEAQLEKSRLLSDRFSAERPKGSFSTLEIQRTEQGDSAMYLCASRKTSAGTYEQYFGPGTRLTVT.

This chain joins TRBV27 and TRBJ1-4; the D is unclear. The germline gives CDR1 MNHEY, CDR2 SMNVEV (reference sequence). Trimming cost V 4 bases and J 0 bases, with 9 bases left between them. The CDR3 loop spans 15 amino acids. DNA of the CDR3: TGTGCCAGCAGTTGGAGCGTTGCAACTAATGAAAAACTGTTTTTT. It encodes CASSWSVATNEKLFF.

The V and J genes are TRBV14 and TRBJ1-1, with no clear D. Germline CDR1 reads SGHDN; CDR2 reads FVKESK. The CDR3 sequence is 13 residues long. V was cut by 1 base and J by 10 bases, with 13 bases left in between. The CDR3 sequence is CASSQASSRAAFF. The CDR3 nucleotides read TGTGCCAGCAGCCAAGCCTCGTCCCGAGCAGCTTTCTTT.

The rearrangement uses TRBV6-6 and TRBJ2-5, with 12 positions matching TRBD2. The trim removed 6 bases at V and 6 bases at J, leaving 8 bases unmatched. The germline CDR1 and CDR2 sequences are MNHNY and SVGAGI (reference sequence). This CDR3 is built from 15 residues. The CDR3 protein is CASSLLAGGGKTQYF. The CDR3 DNA follows: TGTGCCAGCAGCCTACTAGCGGGGGGTGGAAAGACCCAGTACTTC.

V and J are TRBV19 and TRBJ1-1; 7 bases are shared with TRBD1. The V gene end was trimmed by 6 bases and the J gene end by 1 base; junction bases not matched to a gene: 5. This CDR3 region has 14 residues. The V gene's germline CDR1 is LNHDA and CDR2 SQIVND (reference sequence). CDR3: CASSLGQRNTEAFF. The CDR3 bases are TGTGCCAGTAGCCTGGGACAGCGGAACACTGAAGCTTTCTTT. The whole variable domain, remainder taken from reference TRBV19 and TRBJ1-1, is DGGITQSPKYLFRKEGQNVTLSCEQNLNHDAMYWYRQDPGQGLRLIYYSQIVNDFQKGDIAEGYSVSREKKESFPLTVTSAQKNPTAFYLCASSLGQRNTEAFFGQGTRLTVV.

V usage is TRBV9 and J usage is TRBJ2-3; 14 bases match TRBD2. Germline V gene lookup returns CDR1 SGDLS and CDR2 YYNGEE. The CDR3 is 16 residues long. The V segment lost 3 bases and the J segment 1 base; nucleotides outside the gene matches: 1. The CDR3 DNA follows: TGTGCCAGCAGCGCGGGACTAGCGGGGGGCACAGATACGCAGTATTTT. This encodes CASSAGLAGGTDTQYF.

This clone was observed a single time. V usage is TRBV29-1 and J usage is TRBJ2-1; possibly TRBD1 for D (6 bases). V lost 6 bases and J lost 0, with 9 bases in between. Germline CDR1 reads SQVTM; CDR2 reads ANQGSEA. The CDR3 totals 13 residues. CDR3 sequence: CSVGQSSYNEQFF. The CDR3 coding sequence is TGCAGCGTCGGACAGAGCTCCTACAATGAGCAGTTCTTC.

The chain carries TRBV7-9 and TRBJ1-1, with a possible D match to TRBD1 (5 bases). This CDR3 has 12 residues. Deletions cut 6 bases from V and 10 bases from J, with 15 bases between. Germline CDR1 and CDR2: SEHNR and FQNEAQ (reference sequence). The CDR3, as DNA: TGTGCCAGCAGTGCCCATCAGGGATCAGCTTTCTTT. Residues: CASSAHQGSAFF.